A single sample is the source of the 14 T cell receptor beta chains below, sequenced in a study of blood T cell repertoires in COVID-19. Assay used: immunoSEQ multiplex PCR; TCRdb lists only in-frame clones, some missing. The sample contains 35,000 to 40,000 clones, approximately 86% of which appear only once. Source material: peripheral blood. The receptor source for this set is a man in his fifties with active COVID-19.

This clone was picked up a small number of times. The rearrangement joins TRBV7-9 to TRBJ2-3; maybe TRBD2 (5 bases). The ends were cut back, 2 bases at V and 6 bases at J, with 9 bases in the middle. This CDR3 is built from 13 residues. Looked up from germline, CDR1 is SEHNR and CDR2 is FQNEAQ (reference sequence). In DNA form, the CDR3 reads TGTGCCAGCAGCTTATCCGGGGATGATACGCAGTATTTT. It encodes CASSLSGDDTQYF. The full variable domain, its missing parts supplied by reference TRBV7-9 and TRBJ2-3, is DTGVSQNPRHKITKRGQNVTFRCDPISEHNRLYWYRQTLGQGPEFLTYFQNEAQLEKSRLLSDRFSAERPKGSFSTLEIQRTEQGDSAMYLCASSLSGDDTQYFGPGTRLTVL.

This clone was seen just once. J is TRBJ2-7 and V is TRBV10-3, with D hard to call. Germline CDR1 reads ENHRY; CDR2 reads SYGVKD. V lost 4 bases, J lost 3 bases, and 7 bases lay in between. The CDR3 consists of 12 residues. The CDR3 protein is CAISGSIYEQYF. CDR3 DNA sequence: TGTGCCATCAGTGGGTCTATCTACGAGCAGTACTTC.

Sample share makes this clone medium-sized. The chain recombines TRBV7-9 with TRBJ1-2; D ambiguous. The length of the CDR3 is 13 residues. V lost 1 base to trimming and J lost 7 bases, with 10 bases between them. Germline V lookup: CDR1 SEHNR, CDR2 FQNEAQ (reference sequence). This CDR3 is CASSLEAARGYTF. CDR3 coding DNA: TGTGCCAGCAGCTTAGAGGCGGCCCGTGGCTACACCTTC. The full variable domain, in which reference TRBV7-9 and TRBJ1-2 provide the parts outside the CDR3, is DTGVSQNPRHKITKRGQNVTFRCDPISEHNRLYWYRQTLGQGPEFLTYFQNEAQLEKSRLLSDRFSAERPKGSFSTLEIQRTEQGDSAMYLCASSLEAARGYTFGSGTRLTVV.

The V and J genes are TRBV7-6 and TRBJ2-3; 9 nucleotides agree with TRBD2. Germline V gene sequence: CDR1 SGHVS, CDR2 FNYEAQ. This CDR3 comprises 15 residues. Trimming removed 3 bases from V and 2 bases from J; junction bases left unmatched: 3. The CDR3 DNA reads TGTGCCAGCAGCTTCGGCGGGGGGGCCACAGATACGCAGTATTTT. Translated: CASSFGGGATDTQYF.

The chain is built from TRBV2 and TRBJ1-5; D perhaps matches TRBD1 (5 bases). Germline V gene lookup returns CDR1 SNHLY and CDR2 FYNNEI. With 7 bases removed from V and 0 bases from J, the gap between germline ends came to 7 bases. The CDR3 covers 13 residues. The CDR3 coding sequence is TGTGCCAGCAAGGGGTATAGCAATCAGCCCCAGCATTTT. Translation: CASKGYSNQPQHF.

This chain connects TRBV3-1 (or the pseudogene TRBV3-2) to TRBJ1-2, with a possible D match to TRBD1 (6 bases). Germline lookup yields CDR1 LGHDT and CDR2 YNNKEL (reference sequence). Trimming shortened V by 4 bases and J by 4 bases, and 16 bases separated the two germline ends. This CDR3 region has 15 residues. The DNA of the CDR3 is TGTGCCAGCAGCCCCTATTCCCTAGGGGGCTATGGCTACACCTTC. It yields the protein CASSPYSLGGYGYTF.

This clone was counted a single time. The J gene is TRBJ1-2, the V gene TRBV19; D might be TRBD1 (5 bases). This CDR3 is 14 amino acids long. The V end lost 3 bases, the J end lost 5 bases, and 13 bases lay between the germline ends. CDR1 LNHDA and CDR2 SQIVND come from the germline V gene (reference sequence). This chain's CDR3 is CASSIEQGGYGYTF. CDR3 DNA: TGTGCCAGTAGTATTGAGCAGGGAGGATATGGCTACACCTTC.

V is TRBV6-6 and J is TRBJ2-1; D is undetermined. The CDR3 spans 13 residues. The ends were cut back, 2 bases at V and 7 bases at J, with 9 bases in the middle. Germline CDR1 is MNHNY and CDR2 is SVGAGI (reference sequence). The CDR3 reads CASSYPLDNEQFF. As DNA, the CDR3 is TGTGCCAGCAGTTACCCCCTAGATAATGAGCAGTTCTTC.

Here the CDR3 reads CATRGTSGSTDTQYF. DNA for the CDR3: TGTGCCACCAGGGGGACTAGCGGGAGCACAGATACGCAGTATTTT. This chain links TRBV24-1 with TRBJ2-3; 12 bases align to TRBD2. Germline V CDR1 and CDR2: KGHDR, SFDVKD. The CDR3 is 15 amino acids. After removal of 7 bases from V and 0 bases from J, the junction contained 1 base not matched to a gene.

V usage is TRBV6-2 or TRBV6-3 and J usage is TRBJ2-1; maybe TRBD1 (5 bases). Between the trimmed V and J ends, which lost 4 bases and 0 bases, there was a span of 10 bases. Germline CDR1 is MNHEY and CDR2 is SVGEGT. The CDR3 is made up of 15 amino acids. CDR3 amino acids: CASSWRQPSYNEQFF. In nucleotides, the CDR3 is TGTGCCAGCAGTTGGCGACAGCCCTCCTACAATGAGCAGTTCTTC.

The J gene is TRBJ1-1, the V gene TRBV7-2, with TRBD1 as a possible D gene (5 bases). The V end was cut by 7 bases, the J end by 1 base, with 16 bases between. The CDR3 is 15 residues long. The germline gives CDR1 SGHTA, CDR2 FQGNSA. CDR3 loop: CASNPSRGANTEAFF. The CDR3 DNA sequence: TGTGCCAGCAACCCTAGTCGTGGGGCGAACACTGAAGCTTTCTTT.

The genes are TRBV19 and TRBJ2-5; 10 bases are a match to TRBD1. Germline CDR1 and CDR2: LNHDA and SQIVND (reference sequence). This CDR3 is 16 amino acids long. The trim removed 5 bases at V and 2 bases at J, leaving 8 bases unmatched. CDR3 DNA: TGTGCCAGTAGTCCGAGCCGGGGACAGGGGCAAGAGACCCAGTACTTC. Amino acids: CASSPSRGQGQETQYF.

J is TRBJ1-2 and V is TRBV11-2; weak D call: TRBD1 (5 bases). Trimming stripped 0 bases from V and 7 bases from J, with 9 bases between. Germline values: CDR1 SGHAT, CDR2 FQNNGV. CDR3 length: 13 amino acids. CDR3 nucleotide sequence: TGTGCCAGCAGCTTAGACAGGGTGGGTGGCTACACCTTC. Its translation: CASSLDRVGGYTF.

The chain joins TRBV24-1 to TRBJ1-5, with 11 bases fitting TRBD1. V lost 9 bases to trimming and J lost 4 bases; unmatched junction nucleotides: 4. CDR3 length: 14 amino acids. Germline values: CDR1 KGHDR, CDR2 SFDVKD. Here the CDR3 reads CATGGDRGNQPQHF. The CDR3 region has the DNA TGTGCCACCGGCGGGGACAGGGGGAATCAGCCCCAGCATTTT.